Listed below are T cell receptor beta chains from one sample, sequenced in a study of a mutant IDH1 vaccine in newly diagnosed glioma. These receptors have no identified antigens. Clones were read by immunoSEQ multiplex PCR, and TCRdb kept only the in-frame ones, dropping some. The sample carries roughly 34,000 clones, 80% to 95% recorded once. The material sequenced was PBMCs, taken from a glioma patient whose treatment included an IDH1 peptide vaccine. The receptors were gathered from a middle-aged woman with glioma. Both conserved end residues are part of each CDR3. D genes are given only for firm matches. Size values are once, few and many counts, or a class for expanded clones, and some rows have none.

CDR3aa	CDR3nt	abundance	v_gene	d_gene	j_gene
CASSPGQGTPLHF	TGTGCCAGCAGTCCGGGACAGGGTACACCCCTCCACTTT	NA	TRBV2	TRBD1	TRBJ1-6
CASSLAPSNNSPLHF	TGTGCCAGCAGCTTAGCCCCCTCTAATAATTCACCCCTCCACTTT	NA	TRBV7-2	NA	TRBJ1-6
CASHSGRIYGYTF	TGTGCCAGCCACTCAGGACGGATTTATGGCTACACCTTC	few	TRBV2	NA	TRBJ1-2
CASSQLSGRALYNEQFF	TGTGCCAGCAGCCAACTCAGCGGGAGGGCCCTCTACAATGAGCAGTTCTTC	NA	TRBV14	TRBD2	TRBJ2-1
CASSQFGGYTF	TGTGCCAGCAGCCAATTCGGGGGCTACACCTTC	NA	TRBV9	NA	TRBJ1-2
CATSGAMGTEAFF	TGTGCCACCAGCGGGGCAATGGGCACTGAAGCTTTCTTT	NA	TRBV2	NA	TRBJ1-1
CACETGLRSNQPQHF	TGTGCCTGCGAGACAGGTTTGCGGAGCAATCAGCCCCAGCATTTT	NA	TRBV30	NA	TRBJ1-5
CASDPQGNTGELFF	TGTGCCAGCGACCCCCAGGGGAACACCGGGGAGCTGTTTTTT	NA	TRBV6-6	NA	TRBJ2-2
CASGGGNYGYTF	TGCGCCAGCGGGGGGGGGAACTATGGCTACACCTTC	NA	TRBV4-1	NA	TRBJ1-2
CASGLLPGRDEKLFF	TGTGCTAGTGGTTTGCTCCCGGGGAGGGATGAAAAACTGTTTTTT	NA	TRBV12-5	NA	TRBJ1-4
CASSRSDRGPGTGELFF	TGCGCCAGCAGCCGTTCAGACAGGGGGCCGGGCACCGGGGAGCTGTTTTTT	once	TRBV4-1	TRBD1	TRBJ2-2
CASSPTGEFGPRNTEAFF	TGTGCCAGCAGCCCCACGGGGGAATTTGGACCGAGGAACACTGAAGCTTTCTTT	NA	TRBV9	NA	TRBJ1-1
CASSPGQGYSPLHF	TGTGCCAGCTCCCCTGGACAGGGTTATTCACCCCTCCACTTT	NA	TRBV18	TRBD1	TRBJ1-6
CASSQGTMYYSGGHEQYF	TGCGCCAGCAGCCAAGGGACGATGTATTACAGCGGGGGACACGAGCAGTACTTC	once	TRBV4-1	TRBD2	TRBJ2-7
CAMGTQANTGELFF	TGTGCCATGGGGACGCAGGCGAACACCGGGGAGCTGTTTTTT	NA	TRBV6-1	NA	TRBJ2-2
CAWSREISTSRYEQYF	TGTGCCTGGAGTCGCGAGATTAGCACCTCTCGCTACGAGCAGTACTTC	NA	TRBV30	NA	TRBJ2-7
CASGAQVTGELFF	TGTGCCAGCGGCGCACAAGTCACCGGGGAGCTGTTTTTT	few	TRBV21-1	NA	TRBJ2-2
CASSPRRWPEQPQHF	TGTGCCAGCAGCCCCCGGCGGTGGCCGGAGCAGCCCCAGCATTTT	NA	TRBV2	NA	TRBJ1-5
CASSLSTGPYGYTF	TGTGCCAGCAGCCTCTCGACAGGACCCTATGGCTACACCTTC	NA	TRBV7-2	NA	TRBJ1-2
CASSLSTDTQYF	TGTGCCAGCAGCTTATCCACAGATACGCAGTATTTT	NA	TRBV7-2	NA	TRBJ2-3
CASSFGTSGGYEQFF	TGTGCCAGCAGTTTCGGGACTAGCGGGGGCTATGAGCAGTTCTTC	NA	TRBV27	TRBD2	TRBJ2-1
CASSSTGDEQFF	TGTGCCAGCAGTTCTACGGGTGATGAGCAGTTCTTC	NA	TRBV6-5	NA	TRBJ2-1
CASSLGDGYEQYF	TGTGCCAGCAGCCTAGGGGACGGGTACGAGCAGTACTTC	NA	TRBV6-6	NA	TRBJ2-7
CASSQEGLAGIGPQMTQYF	TGTGCCAGCAGCCAAGAGGGACTAGCGGGAATTGGCCCCCAGATGACCCAGTACTTC	NA	TRBV4-2	TRBD2	TRBJ2-5
CASRRVMNTEAFF	TGTGCCAGCAGACGGGTTATGAACACTGAAGCTTTCTTT	once	TRBV27	NA	TRBJ1-1
CASSLQLAALNEQFF	TGTGCCAGCAGCTTGCAACTAGCGGCCCTCAATGAGCAGTTCTTC	NA	TRBV13	TRBD2	TRBJ2-1
CASSGWAGGTNYGYTF	TGTGCCAGCAGTGGTTGGGCGGGGGGAACTAACTATGGCTACACCTTC	NA	TRBV25-1	NA	TRBJ1-2
CASSPTGSDTEAFF	TGTGCCAGCAGCCCGACAGGGAGTGACACTGAAGCTTTCTTT	NA	TRBV4-2	TRBD1	TRBJ1-1
CASRNLQGNEQYF	TGTGCCAGCAGGAATCTACAGGGTAACGAGCAGTACTTC	NA	TRBV5-5	NA	TRBJ2-7
CASSQEGRLAGPQDTQYF	TGTGCCAGCAGCCAAGAGGGGCGTCTAGCGGGACCCCAGGATACGCAGTATTTT	NA	TRBV14	TRBD2	TRBJ2-3
CASSVGLNTEAFF	TGCGCCAGCAGTGTTGGGTTGAACACTGAAGCTTTCTTT	NA	TRBV10-2	NA	TRBJ1-1